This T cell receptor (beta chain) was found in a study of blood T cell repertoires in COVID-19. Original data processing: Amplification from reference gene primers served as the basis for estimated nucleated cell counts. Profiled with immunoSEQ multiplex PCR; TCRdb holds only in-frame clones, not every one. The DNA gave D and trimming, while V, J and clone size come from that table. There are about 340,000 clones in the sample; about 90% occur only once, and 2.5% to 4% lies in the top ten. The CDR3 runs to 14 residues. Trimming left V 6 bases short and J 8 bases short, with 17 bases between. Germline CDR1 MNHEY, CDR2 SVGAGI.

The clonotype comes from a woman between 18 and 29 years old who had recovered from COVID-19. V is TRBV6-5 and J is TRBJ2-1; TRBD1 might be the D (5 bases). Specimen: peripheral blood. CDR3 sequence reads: CASSRARVTDEQFF. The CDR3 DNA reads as TGTGCCAGCAGCCGGGCCAGGGTAACCGATGAGCAGTTCTTC.